This passage covers 8 T cell receptor beta chains from one sample sequenced in a study of CD8 T cells in Susac syndrome. An amount of RNA that ranged from roughly 0.45 to 1 ug was reverse transcribed with random hexamers. TCRdb recomputed calls from the immunoSEQ multiplex PCR reads with MiXCR, one row per CDR3 protein. The repertoire holds under 550,000 distinct CDR3 sequences, roughly 85% seen once, with about 0.12% in the top ten. Sequencing was done on a sample of CD8+ T cells from PBMCs. The receptors come from a human donor with multiple sclerosis.

CDR3 protein: CASSQDRSSTDTQYF. DNA for the CDR3: TGCGCCAGCAGCCAAGACAGGAGCTCCACAGATACGCAGTATTTT. The chain uses TRBV4-1 and TRBJ2-3; D remains ambiguous. Trimming took 0 bases from V and 2 from J, leaving 9 bases between them. Germline CDR1 reads MGHRA; CDR2 reads YSYEKL. This CDR3 region has 15 residues.

The chain combines TRBV7-6 with TRBJ2-1; 16 nucleotides align to TRBD2. J gave up 10 bases and V 6 bases, and 6 bases lay outside the gene matches. Germline lookup yields CDR1 SGHVS and CDR2 FNYEAQ. CDR3 size: 15 residues. CDR3 sequence reads: CASRDGTSGRAEQFF. The DNA of the CDR3 is TGTGCCAGCAGGGATGGGACTAGCGGGAGGGCCGAGCAGTTCTTC.

V is TRBV30 and J is TRBJ2-1; 7 bases fit TRBD2. The CDR3 length is 12 residues. Trimming cost V 2 bases and J 16 bases; bases outside gene matches: 11. Germline CDR1 GTSNPN, CDR2 SVGIG (reference sequence). CDR3 in amino acids: CAWSPSWGGSFF. The CDR3, as DNA: TGTGCCTGGAGTCCCTCTTGGGGGGGAAGCTTCTTC. The variable domain in full, with the rest retrieved from reference TRBV30 and TRBJ2-1, is SQTIHQWPATLVQPVGSPLSLECTVEGTSNPNLYWYRQAAGRGLQLLFYSVGIGQISSEVPQNLSASRPQDRQFILSSKKLLLSDSGFYLCAWSPSWGGSFFGPGTRLTVL.

The rearrangement links TRBV2 to TRBJ1-5; 8 bases fit TRBD1. Germline CDR1 reads SNHLY; CDR2 reads FYNNEI. Unmatched junction bases numbered 2, after V lost 3 bases and J lost 1 base. This CDR3 region has 15 residues. CDR3 protein: CASSDRGRSNQPQHF. The CDR3 region has the DNA TGTGCCAGCAGTGACAGGGGGCGAAGCAATCAGCCCCAGCATTTT.

The rearrangement links TRBV12-5 to TRBJ1-2, with D possibly TRBD1 on 6 matching bases. Germline V gene data show CDR1 as LGHNT and CDR2 as FRNRAP. V was clipped by 4 bases and J by 6 bases, with 12 bases between them. The CDR3 contains 13 residues. The CDR3 DNA is TGTGCTAGTGGTTCGTACAGGGCCAATGGCTACACCTTC. Translating gives CASGSYRANGYTF.

The chain carries TRBV29-1 and TRBJ2-7; 7 nucleotides match TRBD2. Per germline, CDR1 SQVTM and CDR2 ANQGSEA. The V gene end was trimmed by 8 bases and the J gene end by 7 bases; junction bases not matched to a gene: 11. This CDR3 spans 12 amino acids. The CDR3 nucleotides are TGCAGCCATTCGGGGGGAGTAGGAGAGCAGTACTTC. Protein product: CSHSGGVGEQYF.

This chain joins TRBV4-1 and TRBJ1-1; TRBD1 might be the D (5 bases). This CDR3 is 15 amino acids long. V was pared by 2 bases and J by 0 bases, with 10 bases between. Germline V gene lookup returns CDR1 MGHRA and CDR2 YSYEKL. The CDR3 spells CASSQQGAVNTEAFF. The CDR3 DNA follows: TGCGCCAGCAGCCAACAGGGTGCGGTGAACACTGAAGCTTTCTTT.

The gene calls are TRBV6-5 and TRBJ1-1; D is unresolved. Trimming shortened V by 8 bases and J by 4 bases, and 14 bases separated the two germline ends. The V gene's germline CDR1 is MNHEY and CDR2 SVGAGI. The CDR3 is 13 amino acids. CDR3 loop: CASRVGSITEAFF. CDR3 coding DNA: TGTGCCAGCCGGGTTGGGTCGATCACTGAAGCTTTCTTT.